These T cell receptor beta chains were read from a single sample in a study of blood T cell repertoires in COVID-19. Using immunoSEQ multiplex PCR, the repertoire was profiled, and TCRdb retains in-frame clones only, with some absent. Altogether under 200,000 clones are present, about 85% being singletons, with the ten largest covering about 5.8%. The sample consisted of peripheral blood. The source is a woman aged 45-65 years with COVID-19, enrolled during active disease. Both conserved end residues are part of each CDR3. The order of the fields is D gene, J gene, clone size, V gene, CDR3 length, CDR3 DNA, CDR3 protein. The D gene is left open where the match is weak. Size tells how often a clone was seen (once, few, many) or the class of an expanded clone, and some rows leave it out.

TRBD1 | TRBJ1-4 | few | TRBV7-3 | 15 | TGTGCCAGCAGCCCTACAGGGGTGTCTAATGAAAAACTGTTTTTT | CASSPTGVSNEKLFF
- | TRBJ2-3 | - | TRBV11-2 | 13 | TGTGCCAGCAGCCAAGGGGGCACAGATACGCAGTATTTT | CASSQGGTDTQYF
- | TRBJ2-7 | - | TRBV21-1 | 17 | TGTGCCAGCAGCAAAGTTGGAACGGGGGGGGTCTCCTACGAGCAGTACTTC | CASSKVGTGGVSYEQYF
- | TRBJ1-1 | - | TRBV3-1/TRBV3-2 | 13 | TGTGCCAGCAGCCAAGATACCCCCAGAGAAGCTTTCTTT | CASSQDTPREAFF
TRBD1 | TRBJ2-7 | - | TRBV10-3 | 12 | TGTGCCATCGGGAAGGACAGGGAAGAGCAGTACTTC | CAIGKDREEQYF
TRBD1 | TRBJ2-1 | - | TRBV19 | 16 | TGTGCCAGTAGTATTGGGGACAGGGGGCTGCGGAATGAGCAGTTCTTC | CASSIGDRGLRNEQFF
TRBD2 | TRBJ2-3 | - | TRBV7-6 | 17 | TGTGCCAGCAGCTTAGGGGGGACTAGCGGGGGAACCGATACGCAGTATTTT | CASSLGGTSGGTDTQYF
- | TRBJ1-4 | - | TRBV27 | 13 | TGTGCCAGCAGTTTACTCCCTGATGAAAAACTGTTTTTT | CASSLLPDEKLFF
- | TRBJ2-3 | - | TRBV2 | 13 | TGTGCCAGCAGTGAAGCGGGGCCGGATACGCAGTATTTT | CASSEAGPDTQYF
TRBD1 | TRBJ1-5 | many | TRBV2 | 16 | TGTGCCAGCAGGCCGGGACAGGGAAGCGGCAATCAGCCCCAGCATTTT | CASRPGQGSGNQPQHF
TRBD1 | TRBJ2-3 | - | TRBV15 | 17 | TGTGCCACCAGGCGACAGGGGGCAAGTACTAGCACAGATACGCAGTATTTT | CATRRQGASTSTDTQYF
- | TRBJ1-1 | once | TRBV28 | 10 | TGTGCCAGCAGTCTAGGCATTAGTATCTTT | CASSLGISIF
TRBD1 | TRBJ1-2 | - | TRBV11-3 | 15 | TGTGCCAGCAGCAAGGGGACAGGGGGCAGCGGTGGCTACACCTTC | CASSKGTGGSGGYTF
TRBD2 | TRBJ2-5 | - | TRBV4-1 | 15 | TGCGCCAGCAGCCAGTCAAGCGGGGCGGGGGAGACCCAGTACTTC | CASSQSSGAGETQYF
- | TRBJ2-1 | - | TRBV27 | 12 | TGTGCCAGCAGCCGAGTGTACAATGAGCAGTTCTTC | CASSRVYNEQFF
- | TRBJ2-1 | - | TRBV27 | 13 | TGTGCCAGCGTAAAGGGACATGACAATGAGCAGTTCTTC | CASVKGHDNEQFF
TRBD1 | TRBJ1-1 | - | TRBV6-6 | 14 | TGTGCCAGCAGTGACAGGGGGTTGAACACTGAAGCTTTCTTT | CASSDRGLNTEAFF
- | TRBJ1-5 | many | TRBV30 | 14 | TGTGCCTGGAGTGTAGCCACAGGTCGGCAGCCCCAGCATTTT | CAWSVATGRQPQHF
TRBD1 | TRBJ1-5 | - | TRBV6-2/TRBV6-3 | 17 | TGTGCCAGCAGTACTACCTCCGGGACAGACTTCAATCAGCCCCAGCATTTT | CASSTTSGTDFNQPQHF
- | TRBJ1-1 | - | TRBV7-3 | 14 | TGTGCCAGCAGCCCTACAGGGCCGAACACTGAAGCTTTCTTT | CASSPTGPNTEAFF
TRBD2 | TRBJ2-2 | - | TRBV7-6 | 17 | TGTGCCAGCAGCTGGGTTCGGGGCGCGGGGGTTACCGGGGAGCTGTTTTTT | CASSWVRGAGVTGELFF
TRBD1 | TRBJ2-7 | - | TRBV4-1 | 16 | TGCGCCAGCAGCCAAGATGCCGGGACAGGGTCCTACGAGCAGTACTTC | CASSQDAGTGSYEQYF
TRBD2 | TRBJ2-1 | - | TRBV7-2 | 16 | TGTGCCAGCAGCTTATTGCCCGATGCGGGGGGTGATGAGCAGTTCTTC | CASSLLPDAGGDEQFF
- | TRBJ2-3 | - | TRBV4-2 | 15 | TGTGCCAGCAGCCACAACGGACTGGCCGTGGATACGCAGTATTTT | CASSHNGLAVDTQYF
TRBD1 | TRBJ1-1 | - | TRBV7-9 | 15 | TGTGCCAGCAGCTTAGGGGGACAGCAGAACACTGAAGCTTTCTTT | CASSLGGQQNTEAFF
- | TRBJ1-2 | - | TRBV3-1/TRBV3-2 | 12 | TGTGCCAGCAGTTTGTCAGACTATGGCTACACCTTC | CASSLSDYGYTF
- | TRBJ1-1 | few | TRBV28 | 15 | TGTGCCAGCAGTCTCACACACACAGTGAGCACTGAAGCTTTCTTT | CASSLTHTVSTEAFF
- | TRBJ2-7 | - | TRBV30 | 13 | TGTGCCTGGAGTCGTCTGAGCTCCTACGAGCAGTACTTC | CAWSRLSSYEQYF
TRBD2 | TRBJ2-7 | - | TRBV7-3 | 14 | TGTGCCAGCAGTCTAGCGGGGAACTCCTACGAGCAGTACTTC | CASSLAGNSYEQYF
- | TRBJ1-4 | - | TRBV4-2 | 17 | TGTGCCAGCAGCCAAGCACATGCGGGGGGCACTAATGAAAAACTGTTTTTT | CASSQAHAGGTNEKLFF
- | TRBJ1-1 | - | TRBV30 | 13 | TGTGCCCGGAACCGGGAGCCAAACACTGAAGCTTTCTTT | CARNREPNTEAFF
TRBD1 | TRBJ1-5 | - | TRBV5-5 | 14 | TGTGCCAGCAGCTACGGACAGGGTAATCAGCCCCAGCATTTT | CASSYGQGNQPQHF
- | TRBJ2-5 | - | TRBV7-2 | 18 | TGTGCCAGCAGCTCACCGAGCCACGATCTAGCAGCCCAAGAGACCCAGTACTTC | CASSSPSHDLAAQETQYF
- | TRBJ2-3 | - | TRBV28 | 13 | TGTGCCAGCAGGGAGGGTCGAGGGGATACGCAGTATTTT | CASREGRGDTQYF
- | TRBJ2-3 | - | TRBV9 | 19 | TGTGCCAGCAGCGTAGTCGATATGTCAGTGACAGCAAGCACAGATACGCAGTATTTT | CASSVVDMSVTASTDTQYF
- | TRBJ2-2 | - | TRBV11-2 | 15 | TGTGCCAGCAGCTTAGGATACTTGAACACCGGGGAACTGTTTTTT | CASSLGYLNTGELFF
TRBD2 | TRBJ2-7 | - | TRBV5-1 | 18 | TGCGCCAGCAGCTTGGGCGGACTAGCGGGGGAGTTAGACTACGAGCAGTACTTC | CASSLGGLAGELDYEQYF
TRBD1 | TRBJ2-2 | few | TRBV3-1/TRBV3-2 | 17 | TGTGCCAGCAGCCCCCGGGACAGGGGGCTTTCCGGCGGGGAGCTGTTTTTT | CASSPRDRGLSGGELFF
- | TRBJ1-1 | - | TRBV4-3 | 15 | TGCGCCAGCAGCCAAGACAGTGGAGGTTGGACTGAAGCTTTCTTT | CASSQDSGGWTEAFF
- | TRBJ2-7 | - | TRBV19 | 13 | TGTGCCAGTAGTATTACGGGAATCAACGAGCAGTACTTC | CASSITGINEQYF
- | TRBJ2-2 | - | TRBV14 | 15 | TGTGCCAGCAGCCCGTTACAGGGAGACATCGGGGAGCTGTTTTTT | CASSPLQGDIGELFF
TRBD1 | TRBJ1-3 | once | TRBV7-2 | 17 | TGTGCCAGCAGCCCGACAGGGGGCGGCGTCTCTGGAAACACCATATATTTT | CASSPTGGGVSGNTIYF
- | TRBJ2-1 | - | TRBV14 | 16 | TGTGCCAGCAGCCAAGGACTCGGGTGGGGGGTAGGTGAGCAGTTCTTC | CASSQGLGWGVGEQFF
- | TRBJ2-2 | once | TRBV7-9 | 15 | TGTGCCAGCAGCTTAGTATCCGGGAACACCGGGGAGCTGTTTTTT | CASSLVSGNTGELFF
- | TRBJ1-5 | - | TRBV2 | 14 | TGTGCCAGCAGTGTCGAGGATAGCAATCAGCCCCAGCATTTT | CASSVEDSNQPQHF
- | TRBJ2-7 | - | TRBV6-6 | 14 | TGTGCCAGCAGTTCCATTGACACGGCCTACGAGCAGTACTTC | CASSSIDTAYEQYF
TRBD1 | TRBJ2-7 | - | TRBV11-1 | 17 | TGTGCCAGCAGCTTAGCTCTGGGACAGGGGAACTCCTACGAGCAGTACTTC | CASSLALGQGNSYEQYF
TRBD2 | TRBJ2-2 | - | TRBV18 | 15 | TGTGCCAGCTCACCTGGTACTAGCGGGACCGGGGAGCTGTTTTTT | CASSPGTSGTGELFF
- | TRBJ1-4 | - | TRBV4-1 | 18 | TGCGCCAGCAGCCAAGTACACTACAAAGGGGGTTTTAGTGAAAAACTGTTTTTT | CASSQVHYKGGFSEKLFF
- | TRBJ2-3 | - | TRBV27 | 15 | TGTGCCAGCAGTTTAATAAGCGCCGGCACAGATACGCAGTATTTT | CASSLISAGTDTQYF
TRBD2 | TRBJ2-7 | once | TRBV6-1 | 17 | TGTGCCAGCAGTGACCCTGGGGCTAGCGGGGGGGCCGAAGAGCAGTACTTC | CASSDPGASGGAEEQYF
- | TRBJ2-7 | - | TRBV6-6 | 13 | TGTGCCAGCAGTTATGGGCAGTATCTCGAGCAGTACTTC | CASSYGQYLEQYF
TRBD1 | TRBJ1-2 | once | TRBV2 | 13 | TGTGCCAGCAGCCGAGGGACAGGGGAAGGCTACACCTTC | CASSRGTGEGYTF
TRBD1 | TRBJ1-4 | - | TRBV19 | 14 | TGTGCCAGTAGTTACAGGGGAGAAGATGAAAAACTGTTTTTT | CASSYRGEDEKLFF
- | TRBJ2-4 | - | TRBV7-9 | 15 | TGTGCCAGCAGCTTGGAGGGATTAGCCAAAAACATTCAGTACTTC | CASSLEGLAKNIQYF
- | TRBJ2-7 | - | TRBV6-2/TRBV6-3 | 12 | TGTGCCAGCAGTCTTAGCTCCTACGAGCAGTACTTC | CASSLSSYEQYF
- | TRBJ2-6 | - | TRBV13 | 16 | TGTGCCAGCAGTTCGGGCGGAGGCTCTGGGGCCAACGTCCTGACTTTC | CASSSGGGSGANVLTF
- | TRBJ2-7 | - | TRBV18 | 13 | TGTGCCAGCTCACCAGACAGCGTCTACGAGCAGTACTTC | CASSPDSVYEQYF